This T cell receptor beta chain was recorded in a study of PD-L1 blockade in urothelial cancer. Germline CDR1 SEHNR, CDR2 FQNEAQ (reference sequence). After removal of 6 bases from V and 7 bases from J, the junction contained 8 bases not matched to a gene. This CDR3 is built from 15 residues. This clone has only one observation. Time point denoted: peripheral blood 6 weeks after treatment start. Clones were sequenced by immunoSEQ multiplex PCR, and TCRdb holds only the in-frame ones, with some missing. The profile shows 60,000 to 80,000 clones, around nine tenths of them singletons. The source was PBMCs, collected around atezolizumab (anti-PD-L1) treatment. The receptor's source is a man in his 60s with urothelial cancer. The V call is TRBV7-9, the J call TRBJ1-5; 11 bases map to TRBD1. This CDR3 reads CASSPGTGGLQPQHF. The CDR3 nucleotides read TGTGCCAGCAGTCCCGGGACAGGGGGTTTACAGCCCCAGCATTTT.